The rows below give T cell receptor beta chains drawn from one sample of a study of T cell changes during pregnancy in multiple sclerosis. Only in-frame clones appear in the TCRdb table, and some are missing; sequencing was by immunoSEQ multiplex PCR. This sample has tens of thousands of clones, with 93% found just once. The sample here was CD4+ T cells from peripheral blood mononuclear cells, taken in the third trimester of pregnancy. These receptors originate from a female donor with multiple sclerosis, enrolled in a pregnancy study. Each CDR3 is given without its conserved first and last residue.

J | V | CDR3
TRBJ2-3 | TRBV6-1 | ASTTQGGVWDTQY
TRBJ1-2 | TRBV5-4 | ASSVQTRYGYT
TRBJ1-1 | TRBV28 | ASSFIRTLASQGENTEAF
TRBJ2-3 | TRBV21-1 | ASQEVQREEADTQY
TRBJ1-2 | TRBV6-5 | ASSRRVMGGYT
TRBJ2-1 | TRBV4-2 | ASSQDWRMQF
TRBJ1-3 | TRBV19 | ASSIARGAGNTIY
TRBJ1-1 | TRBV27 | ASSFLGAPHTEAF
TRBJ2-7 | TRBV28 | ASNGGGGYEQY
TRBJ1-3 | TRBV27 | ASSLSPQGKGSGNTIY
TRBJ1-1 | TRBV18 | ASSQDAGRTTEAF
TRBJ2-3 | TRBV7-2 | ASSSLRRGTGTDTQY